These 5 T cell receptor beta chains share one sample of origin, sequenced in a study of breast tumors, draining lymph nodes, adjacent tissues. The lymph nodes were axillary draining lymph nodes from breast cancer patients. TCRdb called the multiplex PCR reads again in MiXCR, with one record for every CDR3 protein. The sample consists of under 350,000 distinct CDR3 sequences, around 30% of them appearing once. The sequencing input was axillary lymph node tissue. These TCRs come from a female donor with breast cancer. Some clones in this sample may be carry-over from other donors' samples.

This clonotype was found many times. CDR3 nucleotide sequence: TGTGCCAGTAGACCGGGACAGGGTGGTGGCTACACCTTC. Translating gives CASRPGQGGGYTF. The chain has TRBV19 and TRBJ1-2, with TRBD1 matching over 9 bases. V lost 6 bases to trimming and J lost 7 bases; unmatched junction nucleotides: 6. Per germline, CDR1 LNHDA and CDR2 SQIVND (reference sequence). This CDR3 comprises 13 residues.

The chain uses TRBV20-1 and TRBJ1-4, with a tentative D call TRBD1 (5 bases). Trimming stripped 6 bases from V and 8 bases from J, with 22 bases between. This CDR3 is built from 15 residues. Looked up from germline, CDR1 is DFQATT and CDR2 is SNEGSKA (reference sequence). For the CDR3, the DNA is TGCAGTGCCCTAAATACAGGTGGACTAGCGGAAAAACTGTTTTTT. Amino acid sequence: CSALNTGGLAEKLFF.

The gene calls are TRBV27 and TRBJ2-1; D gene uncertain. Germline CDR1 is MNHEY and CDR2 is SMNVEV (reference sequence). Trimming removed 3 bases at V and 2 bases at J, with 8 bases between. This CDR3 is 14 amino acids long. The CDR3 region has the DNA TGTGCCAGCAGTTTCTCGGGTACCTACAATGAGCAGTTCTTC. Translating gives CASSFSGTYNEQFF.

This clonotype was seen at least ten times. The V and J genes are TRBV24-1 and TRBJ2-7; D uncertain. Germline V gene sequence: CDR1 KGHDR, CDR2 SFDVKD. V was pared by 3 bases and J by 5 bases, with 13 bases between. This CDR3 contains 14 residues. CDR3 residues: CATSDPGPGNEQYF. Here the CDR3 DNA reads TGTGCCACCAGTGATCCGGGCCCAGGCAACGAGCAGTACTTC.

This clonotype has a single count. No conserved phenylalanine or tryptophan ends this CDR3, so it is likely a read error. The chain is built from TRBV11-2 and TRBJ2-3, with D tentatively TRBD2 (6 bases). The CDR3 spans 16 residues. Between the trimmed V and J ends, which lost 2 bases and 5 bases, there was a span of 17 bases. Germline V gene sequence: CDR1 SGHAT, CDR2 FQNNGV. CDR3 DNA sequence: TGTGCCAGCAGCTTATATCTGGCGGGGATGCAAGATACGCAGTATTAT. It specifies CASSLYLAGMQDTQYY.